These 23 T cell receptor beta chains were all obtained from the same sample, sequenced in a study of PD-1 blockade in classical Hodgkin lymphoma. Every patient experienced relapse after autologous stem cell transplantation, and brentuximab vedotin exposure varied. Assay used: immunoSEQ multiplex PCR; TCRdb lists only in-frame clones, some missing. The table includes around 43,000 clones, about 77% detected once. The starting material was peripheral blood mononuclear cells (PBMCs), obtained at baseline. The receptors were sampled from a human donor with classical Hodgkin lymphoma.

This sequence joins TRBV18 and TRBJ1-6; 9 positions match TRBD1. The junction had 7 bases not matched to a gene; V was cut back by 6 bases and J by 7 bases. The germline V gene has CDR1 KGHSH and CDR2 LQKENI. The CDR3 is made up of 15 amino acids. DNA of the CDR3: TGTGCCAGCTCGCAAGGACAGGGGAACAATTCACCCCTCCACTTT. Translated: CASSQGQGNNSPLHF.

The chain is built from TRBV5-6 and TRBJ2-2; 7 bases are shared with TRBD2. The CDR3 runs 17 residues. The J segment lost 1 base and the V segment lost 0 bases, leaving 6 bases of the junction unmatched. Germline V gives CDR1 SGHDT, CDR2 YYEEEE. Written as DNA, the CDR3 is TGTGCCAGCAGCTTGGTTTCCTCGGGAGGGAACACCGGGGAGCTGTTTTTT. Encoded protein: CASSLVSSGGNTGELFF.

CDR3 amino acids: CASSLVEQYGYTF. The CDR3 DNA is TGTGCCAGCAGCTTAGTGGAACAATATGGCTACACCTTC. The chain employs TRBV11-2 and TRBJ1-2; the D is unclear. This CDR3 is built from 13 residues. Germline assignment: CDR1 SGHAT and CDR2 FQNNGV. Trimming pared 1 base from V and 5 bases from J, leaving 8 bases between.

This chain joins TRBV10-3 and TRBJ2-4; D might be TRBD2 (6 bases). CDR3 length: 13 amino acids. CDR1 and CDR2 (germline): ENHRY, SYGVKD. The V gene lost 5 bases and the J gene lost 8 bases, with 13 bases spanning the gap. The CDR3 DNA reads TGTGCCATCAGTCAAGAAAGGAGGGACATTCAGTACTTC. Translating gives CAISQERRDIQYF.

The gene calls are TRBV6-5 and TRBJ1-4; D unclear. The germline CDR1 and CDR2 sequences are MNHEY and SVGAGI. Trimming shortened V by 2 bases and J by 7 bases, and 8 bases separated the two germline ends. The CDR3 spans 13 residues. The CDR3 protein is CASSYAHAEKLFF. The DNA of the CDR3 is TGTGCCAGCAGTTACGCCCATGCTGAAAAACTGTTTTTT.

This chain links TRBV10-3 with TRBJ2-5; D may be TRBD2 (6 bases). Germline CDR1 ENHRY, CDR2 SYGVKD. V lost 1 base, J lost 4 bases, and 13 bases lay in between. The CDR3 length is 15 residues. CDR3 protein: CAISEWQGGSETQYF. The CDR3 coding sequence is TGTGCCATCAGTGAGTGGCAGGGAGGCTCAGAGACCCAGTACTTC.

This chain links TRBV19 with TRBJ1-4; D gene unclear. The germline CDR1 and CDR2 sequences are LNHDA and SQIVND (reference sequence). The CDR3 spans 14 residues. V was trimmed by 4 bases and J by 8 bases, leaving 14 bases between them. CDR3 in amino acids: CASSRGIREEKLFF. In nucleotides, the CDR3 is TGTGCCAGTAGTAGAGGGATTCGGGAGGAAAAACTGTTTTTT.

V and J are TRBV19 and TRBJ2-7; unclear D gene. Germline V lookup: CDR1 LNHDA, CDR2 SQIVND (reference sequence). CDR3 size: 15 residues. The V gene lost 3 bases and the J gene lost 5 bases, with 17 bases spanning the gap. CDR3 loop: CASSMSPQVRNEQYF. CDR3 coding DNA: TGTGCCAGTAGTATGAGCCCCCAGGTTAGGAACGAGCAGTACTTC.

The chain recombines TRBV7-2 with TRBJ1-1, with D perhaps matching TRBD1 (6 bases). Germline loops: CDR1 SGHTA, CDR2 FQGNSA. V was shortened by 1 base and J by 8 bases, with 17 bases between the two germline ends. CDR3 length equals 15 residues. The CDR3 DNA sequence: TGTGCCAGCAGCTTAGAATTCGGACAGCTCATCGAAGCTTTCTTT. Translation gives CASSLEFGQLIEAFF.

The gene calls are TRBV4-2 and TRBJ2-7, with D possibly matching TRBD2 (6 bases). This CDR3 comprises 15 residues. V shed 5 bases and J shed 0 bases, with 14 bases lying between them. The V gene's germline CDR1 is LGHNA and CDR2 YNFKEQ. CDR3 residues: CASSLEGWSSYEQYF. The CDR3 coding sequence is TGTGCCAGCAGCTTGGAGGGTTGGAGCTCCTACGAGCAGTACTTC.

The genes are TRBV19 and TRBJ2-5; 9 bases match TRBD2. The CDR3 sequence is 14 residues long. Losses at the gene ends were 6 bases for V and 0 bases for J; bases not matched to a gene: 2. Germline V gene lookup returns CDR1 LNHDA and CDR2 SQIVND (reference sequence). CDR3 region: CASRKRGDQETQYF. In DNA, the CDR3 is TGTGCCAGTAGGAAGCGGGGGGACCAAGAGACCCAGTACTTC.

This clone showed up just a few times. The V gene is TRBV14, the J gene TRBJ1-2; D uncertain. CDR3 length: 15 residues. Looked up from germline, CDR1 is SGHDN and CDR2 is FVKESK. Trimming took off 0 bases at V and 2 bases at J, with 10 bases between the two ends. For the CDR3, the DNA is TGTGCCAGCAGCCAAGATCGGGAGGGAAACTATGGCTACACCTTC. Amino acids: CASSQDREGNYGYTF.

The chain links TRBV27 to TRBJ2-6, with D hard to call. Germline-derived CDR1 and CDR2 are MNHEY and SMNVEV (reference sequence). V lost 8 bases and J lost 0, with 17 bases in between. The CDR3 covers 17 residues. The CDR3 DNA is TGTGCCAGCCTTCCCAGGTTAACTTTCTCTGGGGCCAACGTCCTGACTTTC. Protein product: CASLPRLTFSGANVLTF.

The V gene is TRBV15, the J gene TRBJ2-6, with 7 nucleotides matching TRBD2. The CDR3 runs to 18 residues. Germline V gene data show CDR1 as LNHNV and CDR2 as YYDKDF (reference sequence). The J segment lost 0 bases and the V segment lost 0 bases, leaving 5 bases of the junction unmatched. CDR3 in DNA: TGTGCCACCAGCAGAGATGGGAGGGTATACTCTGGGGCCAACGTCCTGACTTTC. Protein sequence: CATSRDGRVYSGANVLTF.

The rearrangement joins TRBV19 to TRBJ2-1; TRBD1 aligns across 7 bases. There are 19 residues in the CDR3. V shed 6 bases, J shed 1 base, and the junction held 18 bases outside the gene matches. CDR1 and CDR2 from the germline V gene are LNHDA and SQIVND (reference sequence). CDR3 residues: CASRKWVRSRDSSYNEQFF. The CDR3, as DNA: TGTGCCAGTAGGAAATGGGTGCGGTCGAGGGACAGTTCCTACAATGAGCAGTTCTTC.

This chain uses TRBV5-1 with TRBJ1-4; TRBD1 is a possible D gene (5 bases). The CDR3 spans 12 residues. Per the germline V gene, CDR1 is SGHRS and CDR2 is YFSETQ. Trimming shortened V by 1 base and J by 8 bases, and 6 bases separated the two germline ends. Here the CDR3 DNA reads TGCGCCAGCAGCTTGAACAGGGAAAAACTGTTTTTT. It is translated as CASSLNREKLFF.

The rearrangement joins TRBV7-6 to TRBJ1-6, with D perhaps matching TRBD1 (5 bases). Trimming stripped 6 bases from V and 10 bases from J, with 13 bases between. This CDR3 comprises 13 residues. The germline gives CDR1 SGHVS, CDR2 FNYEAQ. CDR3 nucleotide sequence: TGTGCCAGCAGTTCCGTCGGGGACTCACCCCTCCACTTT. It codes for CASSSVGDSPLHF.

This chain links TRBV6-5 with TRBJ2-5, with TRBD2 identical over 9 bases. The J call may not be correct, given that the DNA end is closer to TRBJ2-7. This CDR3 is 16 amino acids long. CDR1 is MNHEY and CDR2 is SVGAGI in the germline V gene. The DNA of the CDR3 is TGTGCCAGCAGTTACCAACGACTAGCGGAGTTCTACGAGCAGTACTTC. Translating gives CASSYQRLAEFYEQYF.

The chain employs TRBV2 and TRBJ2-7; 9 bases fit TRBD1. The germline gives CDR1 SNHLY, CDR2 FYNNEI. CDR3 size: 16 residues. After removal of 7 bases from V and 4 bases from J, the junction contained 14 bases not matched to a gene. The CDR3 reads CASTPSPGQGRYEQYF. The CDR3 DNA reads as TGTGCCAGCACCCCCTCCCCGGGACAGGGTCGGTACGAGCAGTACTTC.

Here the CDR3 DNA reads TGCGCCAGCAGCCTAGGGACCCTTTATGGCTACACCTTC. It specifies CASSLGTLYGYTF. The gene calls are TRBV5-1 and TRBJ1-2; D might be TRBD1 (5 bases). Trimming stripped 4 bases from V and 5 bases from J, with 12 bases between. CDR1 and CDR2 (germline): SGHRS, YFSETQ. This CDR3 contains 13 residues.

The CDR3 sequence: CSVDREGYGYTF. CDR3 nucleotide sequence: TGCAGCGTTGACAGGGAGGGCTATGGCTACACCTTC. This sequence joins TRBV29-1 and TRBJ1-2; tentative D call: TRBD1 (5 bases). Deletions cut 3 bases from V and 4 bases from J, with 9 bases between. CDR1 is SQVTM and CDR2 is ANQGSEA in the germline V gene. The CDR3 consists of 12 residues.

The V and J genes are TRBV6-1 and TRBJ1-5, with D hard to call. Deletions cut 0 bases from V and 6 bases from J, with 6 bases between. Per germline, CDR1 MNHNS and CDR2 SASEGT. The CDR3 runs 13 residues. CDR3 loop: CASSEALPQPQHF. The CDR3 DNA reads as TGTGCCAGCAGTGAAGCGTTACCTCAGCCCCAGCATTTT.

The chain couples TRBV7-9 to TRBJ2-5, with no clear D. The V gene's germline CDR1 is SEHNR and CDR2 FQNEAQ (reference sequence). Trimming stripped 5 bases from V and 1 base from J, with 17 bases between. This CDR3 is 16 amino acids long. Here the CDR3 reads CASSVFRSPGQETQYF. The CDR3, as DNA: TGTGCCAGCAGCGTTTTCCGGTCCCCAGGCCAAGAGACCCAGTACTTC.